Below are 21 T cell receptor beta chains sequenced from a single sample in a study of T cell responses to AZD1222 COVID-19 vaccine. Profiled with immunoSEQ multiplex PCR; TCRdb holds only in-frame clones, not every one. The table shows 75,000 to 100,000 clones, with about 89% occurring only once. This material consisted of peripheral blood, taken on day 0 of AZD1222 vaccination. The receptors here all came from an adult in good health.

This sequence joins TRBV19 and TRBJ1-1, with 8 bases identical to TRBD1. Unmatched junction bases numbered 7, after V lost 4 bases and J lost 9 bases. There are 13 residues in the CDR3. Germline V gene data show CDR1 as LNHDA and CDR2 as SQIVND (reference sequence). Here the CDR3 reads CASSNRQGRQAFF. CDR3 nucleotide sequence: TGTGCCAGTAGTAACCGACAGGGGCGGCAAGCTTTCTTT.

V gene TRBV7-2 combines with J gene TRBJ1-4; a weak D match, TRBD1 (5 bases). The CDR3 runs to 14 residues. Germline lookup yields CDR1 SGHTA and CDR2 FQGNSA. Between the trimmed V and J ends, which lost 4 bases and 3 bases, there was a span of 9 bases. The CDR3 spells CASSSGLSNEKLFF. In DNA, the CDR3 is TGTGCCAGCAGCTCAGGGCTGTCTAATGAAAAACTGTTTTTT.

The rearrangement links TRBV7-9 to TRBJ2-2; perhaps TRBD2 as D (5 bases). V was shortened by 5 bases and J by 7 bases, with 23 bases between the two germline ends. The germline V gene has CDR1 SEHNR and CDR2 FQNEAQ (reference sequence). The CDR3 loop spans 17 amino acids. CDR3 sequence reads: CASSPGLETWFYGELFF. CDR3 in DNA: TGTGCCAGCAGCCCAGGACTGGAGACGTGGTTTTACGGGGAGCTGTTTTTT.

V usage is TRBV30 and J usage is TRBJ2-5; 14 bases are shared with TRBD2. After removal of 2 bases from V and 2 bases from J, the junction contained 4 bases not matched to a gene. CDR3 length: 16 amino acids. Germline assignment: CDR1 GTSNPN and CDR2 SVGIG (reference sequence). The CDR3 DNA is TGTGCCTGGAGTATGGGACTAGCGGGGGAACAAGAGACCCAGTACTTC. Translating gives CAWSMGLAGEQETQYF.

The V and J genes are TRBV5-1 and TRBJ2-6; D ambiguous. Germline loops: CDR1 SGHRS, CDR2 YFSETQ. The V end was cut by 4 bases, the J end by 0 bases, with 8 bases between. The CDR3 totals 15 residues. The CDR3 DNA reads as TGCGCCAGCAGCCGAGGAAACTCTGGGGCCAACGTCCTGACTTTC. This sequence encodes CASSRGNSGANVLTF.

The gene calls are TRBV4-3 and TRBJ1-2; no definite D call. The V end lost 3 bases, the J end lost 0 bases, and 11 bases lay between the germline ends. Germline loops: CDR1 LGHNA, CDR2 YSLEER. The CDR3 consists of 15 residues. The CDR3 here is CASSHPGRANYGYTF. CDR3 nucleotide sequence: TGCGCCAGCAGCCACCCAGGTCGGGCTAACTATGGCTACACCTTC.

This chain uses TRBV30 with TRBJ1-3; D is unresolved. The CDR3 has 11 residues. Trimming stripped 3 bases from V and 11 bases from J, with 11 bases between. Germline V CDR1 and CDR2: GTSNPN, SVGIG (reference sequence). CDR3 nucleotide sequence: TGTGCCTGGAGCGGCAGAAGCGCCATATATTTT. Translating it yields CAWSGRSAIYF. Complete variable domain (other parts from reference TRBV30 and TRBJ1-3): SQTIHQWPATLVQPVGSPLSLECTVEGTSNPNLYWYRQAAGRGLQLLFYSVGIGQISSEVPQNLSASRPQDRQFILSSKKLLLSDSGFYLCAWSGRSAIYFGEGSWLTVV.

This CDR3 is CASSIDGQQETQYF. In DNA form, the CDR3 reads TGTGCCAGCAGCATCGACGGACAGCAAGAGACCCAGTACTTC. The rearrangement links TRBV6-5 to TRBJ2-5; tentatively, D is TRBD1 (6 bases). Germline CDR1 is MNHEY and CDR2 is SVGAGI. V dropped 6 bases and J dropped 2 bases, with 13 bases sitting between them. The CDR3 runs to 14 residues.

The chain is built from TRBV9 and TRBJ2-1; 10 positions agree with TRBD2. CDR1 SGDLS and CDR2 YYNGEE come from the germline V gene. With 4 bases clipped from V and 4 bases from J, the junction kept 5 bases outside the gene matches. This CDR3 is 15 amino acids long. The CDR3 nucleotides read TGTGCCAGCAGCCGAGAGCGGGGGGGGTACAATGAGCAGTTCTTC. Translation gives CASSRERGGYNEQFF.

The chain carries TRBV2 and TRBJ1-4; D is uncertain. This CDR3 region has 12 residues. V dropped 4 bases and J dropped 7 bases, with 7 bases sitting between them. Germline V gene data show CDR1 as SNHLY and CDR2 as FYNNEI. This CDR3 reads CASSVRPEKLFF. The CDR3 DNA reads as TGTGCCAGCAGTGTGCGGCCTGAAAAACTGTTTTTT.

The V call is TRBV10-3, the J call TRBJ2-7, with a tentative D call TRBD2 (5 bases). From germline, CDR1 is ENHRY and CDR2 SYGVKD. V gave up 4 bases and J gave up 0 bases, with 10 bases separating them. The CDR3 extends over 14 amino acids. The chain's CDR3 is CAISADLLSYEQYF. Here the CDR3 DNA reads TGTGCCATCAGTGCGGACTTACTCTCCTACGAGCAGTACTTC.

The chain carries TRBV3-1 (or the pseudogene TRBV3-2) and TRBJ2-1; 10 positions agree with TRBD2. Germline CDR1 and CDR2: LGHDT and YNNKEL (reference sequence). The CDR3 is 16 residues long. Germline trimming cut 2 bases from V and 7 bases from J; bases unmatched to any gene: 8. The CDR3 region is CASSQSASGSWNEQFF. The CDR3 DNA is TGTGCCAGCAGCCAAAGTGCTAGCGGGAGTTGGAATGAGCAGTTCTTC.

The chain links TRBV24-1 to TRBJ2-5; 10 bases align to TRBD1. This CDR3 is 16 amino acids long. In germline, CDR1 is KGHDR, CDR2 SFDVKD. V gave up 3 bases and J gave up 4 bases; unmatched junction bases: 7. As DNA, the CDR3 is TGTGCCACCAGTGATCCCGGACAGGGGGTCCCAGAGACCCAGTACTTC. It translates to CATSDPGQGVPETQYF.

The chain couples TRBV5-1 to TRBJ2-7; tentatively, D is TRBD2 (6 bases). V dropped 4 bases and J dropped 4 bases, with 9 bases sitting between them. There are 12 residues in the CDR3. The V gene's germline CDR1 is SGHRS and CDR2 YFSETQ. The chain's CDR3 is CASSPGDYEQYF. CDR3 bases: TGCGCCAGCAGCCCGGGGGATTACGAGCAGTACTTC.

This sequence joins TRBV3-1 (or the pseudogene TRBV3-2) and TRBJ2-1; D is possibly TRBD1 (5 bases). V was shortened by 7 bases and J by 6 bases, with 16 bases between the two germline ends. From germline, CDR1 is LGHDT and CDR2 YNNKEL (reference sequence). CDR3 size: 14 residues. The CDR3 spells CASKHSFGANEQFF. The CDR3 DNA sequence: TGTGCCAGCAAACACTCCTTTGGGGCCAATGAGCAGTTCTTC.

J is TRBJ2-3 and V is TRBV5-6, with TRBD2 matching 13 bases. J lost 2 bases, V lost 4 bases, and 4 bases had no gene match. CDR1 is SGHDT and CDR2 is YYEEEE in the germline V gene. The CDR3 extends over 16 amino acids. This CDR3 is CASSPGLAGTTDTQYF. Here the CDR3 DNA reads TGTGCCAGCAGCCCGGGACTAGCGGGGACCACAGATACGCAGTATTTT.

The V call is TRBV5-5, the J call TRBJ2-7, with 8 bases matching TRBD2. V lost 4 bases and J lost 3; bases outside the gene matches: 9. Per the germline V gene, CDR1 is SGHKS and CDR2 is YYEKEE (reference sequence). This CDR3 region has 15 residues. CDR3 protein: CASSEEREFSYEQYF. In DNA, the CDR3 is TGTGCCAGCAGCGAGGAGCGGGAGTTTAGCTACGAGCAGTACTTC.

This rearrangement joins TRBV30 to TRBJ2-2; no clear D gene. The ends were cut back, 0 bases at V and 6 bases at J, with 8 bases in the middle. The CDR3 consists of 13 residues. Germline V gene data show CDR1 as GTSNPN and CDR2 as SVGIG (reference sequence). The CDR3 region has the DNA TGTGCCTGGAGTGTACCCTGGTCCGGGGAGCTGTTTTTT. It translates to CAWSVPWSGELFF.

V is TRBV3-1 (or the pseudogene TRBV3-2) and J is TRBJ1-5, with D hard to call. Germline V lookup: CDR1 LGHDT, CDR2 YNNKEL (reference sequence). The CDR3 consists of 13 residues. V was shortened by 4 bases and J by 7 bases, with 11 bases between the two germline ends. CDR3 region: CASSPLGEQPQHF. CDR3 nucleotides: TGTGCCAGCAGCCCCCTGGGAGAACAGCCCCAGCATTTT.

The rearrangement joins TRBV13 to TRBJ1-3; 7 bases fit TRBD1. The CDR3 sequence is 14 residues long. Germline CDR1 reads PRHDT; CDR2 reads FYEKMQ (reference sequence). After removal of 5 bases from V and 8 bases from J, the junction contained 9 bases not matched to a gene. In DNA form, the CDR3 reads TGTGCCAGCAGCACCGGACAGGCTTCGGACACCATATATTTT. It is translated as CASSTGQASDTIYF. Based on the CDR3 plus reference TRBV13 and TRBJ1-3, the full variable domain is AAGVIQSPRHLIKEKRETATLKCYPIPRHDTVYWYQQGPGQDPQFLISFYEKMQSDKGSIPDRFSAQQFSDYHSELNMSSLELGDSALYFCASSTGQASDTIYFGEGSWLTVV.

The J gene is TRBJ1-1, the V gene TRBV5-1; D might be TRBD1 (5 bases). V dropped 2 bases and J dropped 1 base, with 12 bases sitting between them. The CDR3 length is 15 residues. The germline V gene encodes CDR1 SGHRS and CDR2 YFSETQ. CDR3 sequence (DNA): TGCGCCAGCAGCTTCCAGGGCCGTGGGAACACTGAAGCTTTCTTT. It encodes CASSFQGRGNTEAFF.